Each of the 26 T cell receptor beta chains below was sequenced from the same sample in a study of cytomegalovirus exposure and HLA in healthy donors. The assay was immunoSEQ multiplex PCR, and TCRdb's table has in-frame clones only and misses some. In the table there are roughly 200,000 clones, about 81% of which are singletons. Sample: PBMCs. The receptors derive from a woman between 25 and 40 years old in good health and CMV-seronegative.

This chain uses TRBV5-1 with TRBJ2-1; D remains ambiguous. V lost 1 base, J lost 0 bases, and 11 bases lay in between. The CDR3 has 16 residues. Germline CDR1 and CDR2: SGHRS and YFSETQ. CDR3 protein: CASSLPTPNSYNEQFF. The CDR3 DNA sequence: TGCGCCAGCAGCTTGCCGACACCGAACTCCTACAATGAGCAGTTCTTC.

This rearrangement joins TRBV27 to TRBJ2-7; possible D gene TRBD2, 7 bases. This CDR3 comprises 14 residues. V was clipped by 2 bases and J by 6 bases, with 14 bases between them. Germline CDR1 and CDR2: MNHEY and SMNVEV (reference sequence). The CDR3 is CASSLRGGSPEQYF. The CDR3 coding sequence is TGTGCCAGCAGTTTAAGGGGGGGATCTCCCGAGCAGTACTTC.

The rearrangement links TRBV4-2 to TRBJ2-7; no clear D. The CDR3 consists of 14 residues. V was shortened by 0 bases and J by 5 bases, with 11 bases between the two germline ends. The V gene's germline CDR1 is LGHNA and CDR2 YNFKEQ. In nucleotides, the CDR3 is TGTGCCAGCAGCCAAGATAACTGGTTGGACGAGCAGTACTTC. It is translated as CASSQDNWLDEQYF.

This clone has only one observation. This sequence joins TRBV2 and TRBJ1-5; a possible D gene is TRBD1 (6 bases). CDR1 and CDR2 (germline): SNHLY, FYNNEI. Between the trimmed V and J ends, which lost 1 base and 7 bases, there was a span of 17 bases. The CDR3 length is 16 residues. DNA for the CDR3: TGTGCCAGCAGTGAAGTGCCTCGGACAGATCGGCAGCCCCAGCATTTT. It codes for CASSEVPRTDRQPQHF. The full variable domain, in which reference TRBV2 and TRBJ1-5 provide the parts outside the CDR3, is EPEVTQTPSHQVTQMGQEVILRCVPISNHLYFYWYRQILGQKVEFLVSFYNNEISEKSEIFDDQFSVERPDGSNFTLKIRSTKLEDSAMYFCASSEVPRTDRQPQHFGDGTRLSIL.

In this sample, this clone turned up once. V usage is TRBV4-2 and J usage is TRBJ1-1, with D unresolved. The CDR3 extends over 13 amino acids. CDR1 and CDR2 (germline): LGHNA, YNFKEQ. With 1 base removed from V and 7 bases from J, the gap between germline ends came to 10 bases. The DNA for the CDR3 is TGTGCCAGCAGCCAAGCGCCAGGCCTTGAAGCTTTCTTT. Translated: CASSQAPGLEAFF.

V is TRBV19 and J is TRBJ1-5; 8 nucleotides align to TRBD1. V lost 5 bases, J lost 5 bases, and 5 bases stayed unmatched. The CDR3 loop spans 14 amino acids. Germline V gene lookup returns CDR1 LNHDA and CDR2 SQIVND (reference sequence). CDR3 protein: CASSPQTGDQPQHF. The CDR3 nucleotides read TGTGCCAGTAGTCCTCAGACAGGGGATCAGCCCCAGCATTTT. The full variable domain, completed using reference TRBV19 and TRBJ1-5, is DGGITQSPKYLFRKEGQNVTLSCEQNLNHDAMYWYRQDPGQGLRLIYYSQIVNDFQKGDIAEGYSVSREKKESFPLTVTSAQKNPTAFYLCASSPQTGDQPQHFGDGTRLSIL.

J is TRBJ2-2 and V is TRBV5-6; the D gene is possibly TRBD1 (6 bases). The germline V gene has CDR1 SGHDT and CDR2 YYEEEE. The germline V and J ends were trimmed by 4 bases and 6 bases, with 13 bases remaining between them. The CDR3 totals 14 residues. CDR3 region: CASSQIQGSGELFF. The DNA of the CDR3 is TGTGCCAGCAGCCAGATACAGGGTTCCGGGGAGCTGTTTTTT. Variable domain in full (rest from reference TRBV5-6 and TRBJ2-2): DAGVTQSPTHLIKTRGQQVTLRCSPKSGHDTVSWYQQALGQGPQFIFQYYEEEERQRGNFPDRFSGHQFPNYSSELNVNALLLGDSALYLCASSQIQGSGELFFGEGSRLTVL.

In DNA, the CDR3 is TGCGCCAGCAGCATCGGACAGGGAGTCTACGAGCAGTACTTC. This codes for CASSIGQGVYEQYF. The rearrangement uses TRBV5-1 and TRBJ2-7, with 8 nucleotides matching TRBD1. This CDR3 region has 14 residues. Per the germline V gene, CDR1 is SGHRS and CDR2 is YFSETQ. V dropped 4 bases and J dropped 3; count of bases not matched to a gene: 6.

This chain's CDR3 is CATRAGEIVNEQFF. DNA for the CDR3: TGTGCCACCAGGGCAGGGGAAATCGTCAATGAGCAGTTCTTC. The V call is TRBV15, the J call TRBJ2-1; D may be TRBD1 (6 bases). CDR1 is LNHNV, CDR2 YYDKDF, per germline (reference sequence). This CDR3 comprises 14 residues. Trimming stripped 6 bases from V and 6 bases from J, with 15 bases between.

The V gene is TRBV6-5, the J gene TRBJ1-2; TRBD1 matches 8 bases. This CDR3 has 15 amino acids. The germline V gene encodes CDR1 MNHEY and CDR2 SVGAGI. The V and J ends lost 0 bases and 8 bases, in that order; junction bases with no gene match: 8. The CDR3 nucleotides are TGTGCCAGCAGTTACTCGACGGCAGGGGGCGCGGGCTACACCTTC. This codes for CASSYSTAGGAGYTF.

The rearrangement joins TRBV6-5 to TRBJ2-7; D may be TRBD1 (6 bases). Trimming removed 3 bases at V and 5 bases at J, with 14 bases between. CDR1 is MNHEY and CDR2 is SVGAGI in the germline V gene. The CDR3 contains 14 residues. CDR3 residues: CASSYRDTKDEQYF. Here the CDR3 DNA reads TGTGCCAGCAGTTATCGGGACACTAAGGACGAGCAGTACTTC.

The rearrangement joins TRBV5-1 to TRBJ2-7; 8 bases map to TRBD2. The CDR3 contains 14 residues. V dropped 0 bases and J dropped 1; count of bases not matched to a gene: 0. Per the germline V gene, CDR1 is SGHRS and CDR2 is YFSETQ. The CDR3 DNA reads TGCGCCAGCAGCTTGGCTAGCGGGTCCTACGAGCAGTACTTC. As protein: CASSLASGSYEQYF.

This sequence joins TRBV4-2 and TRBJ2-5, with D possibly matching TRBD1 (5 bases). CDR1 is LGHNA, CDR2 YNFKEQ, per germline. V was pared by 0 bases and J by 5 bases, with 13 bases between. The CDR3 runs to 15 residues. This CDR3 reads CASSQEPQGYETQYF. In nucleotides, the CDR3 is TGTGCCAGCAGCCAAGAGCCCCAGGGTTATGAGACCCAGTACTTC.

This chain uses TRBV27 with TRBJ1-1; D is possibly TRBD1 (6 bases). The length of the CDR3 is 14 residues. Germline V gene lookup returns CDR1 MNHEY and CDR2 SMNVEV (reference sequence). Trimming removed 5 bases at V and 0 bases at J, with 10 bases between. The DNA of the CDR3 is TGTGCCAGCAGTCGACAGGAGATGAACACTGAAGCTTTCTTT. Encoded protein: CASSRQEMNTEAFF.

The chain uses TRBV5-1 and TRBJ2-3, with D unresolved. V gave up 2 bases and J gave up 0 bases, with 16 bases separating them. This CDR3 region has 17 residues. In germline, CDR1 is SGHRS, CDR2 YFSETQ. The CDR3 DNA follows: TGCGCCAGCAGCTTTGGGTCCGGCGGCGGAAGCACAGATACGCAGTATTTT. Translation gives CASSFGSGGGSTDTQYF.

The chain joins TRBV5-1 to TRBJ2-5; the D gene is possibly TRBD2 (6 bases). Trimming removed 0 bases from V and 0 bases from J, with 6 bases in between. There are 14 residues in the CDR3. CDR1 and CDR2 from the germline V gene are SGHRS and YFSETQ. CDR3 amino acids: CASSLGTNQETQYF. CDR3 in DNA: TGCGCCAGCAGCTTGGGGACTAACCAAGAGACCCAGTACTTC.

The gene calls are TRBV7-8 and TRBJ1-2; D not certain. The CDR3 totals 13 residues. The V and J ends lost 5 bases and 4 bases respectively, with 11 bases between them. Germline CDR1 is SGHVS and CDR2 is FQNEAQ. The CDR3 region is CASSLGGTYGYTF. Written as DNA, the CDR3 is TGTGCCAGCAGCCTCGGAGGAACCTATGGCTACACCTTC.

This clone was counted a few times. Here the CDR3 DNA reads TGCGCCAGCAGTGAACAAGGGGCGACCGGGAGCTCACAGTACTTC. Its translation: CASSEQGATGSSQYF. The rearrangement uses TRBV10-1 and TRBJ2-7; maybe TRBD2 (6 bases). The CDR3 is 15 amino acids. Germline-derived CDR1 and CDR2 are WNHNN and SYGVQD (reference sequence). Trimming took off 3 bases at V and 10 bases at J, with 22 bases between the two ends.

This clone has more than one count but fewer than ten. The chain has TRBV4-1 and TRBJ2-7, with unresolved D. CDR1 MGHRA and CDR2 YSYEKL come from the germline V gene. The V and J ends lost 0 bases and 7 bases respectively, with 7 bases between them. The CDR3 has 12 amino acids. As DNA, the CDR3 is TGCGCCAGCAGCCAAGATAGTTGGGAGCAGTACTTC. It specifies CASSQDSWEQYF.

The rearrangement links TRBV7-9 to TRBJ2-7; no firm D call. Germline V gene lookup returns CDR1 SEHNR and CDR2 FQNEAQ (reference sequence). The CDR3 is 12 residues long. The ends were cut back, 7 bases at V and 3 bases at J, with 10 bases in the middle. As DNA, the CDR3 is TGTGCCAGCACTCCAACTTACTACGAGCAGTACTTC. It translates to CASTPTYYEQYF.

The chain is built from TRBV9 and TRBJ1-1, with 12 bases lining up with TRBD1. Germline V lookup: CDR1 SGDLS, CDR2 YYNGEE. The CDR3 has 15 residues. V lost 3 bases and J lost 3; bases outside the gene matches: 3. Here the CDR3 DNA reads TGTGCCAGCAGCGGGGGACAGGGGGCTTACACTGAAGCTTTCTTT. Protein: CASSGGQGAYTEAFF.

This rearrangement joins TRBV6-4 to TRBJ1-2; perhaps TRBD1 as D (6 bases). V was trimmed by 1 base and J by 6 bases, leaving 12 bases between them. Per germline, CDR1 MRHNA and CDR2 SNTAGT. The CDR3 is 14 residues long. CDR3 bases: TGTGCCAGCAGTGACTGGAGCAGGGGAGATGGCTACACCTTC. This codes for CASSDWSRGDGYTF.

This clone came up once. The chain uses TRBV5-1 and TRBJ2-1; TRBD2 agrees at 16 bases. The V segment lost 0 bases and the J segment 7 bases; nucleotides outside the gene matches: 4. The CDR3 contains 17 residues. CDR1 SGHRS and CDR2 YFSETQ come from the germline V gene. CDR3 nucleotides: TGCGCCAGCAGCTTGGTTTCGGGACTAGCGGGAGGGAATGAGCAGTTCTTC. This codes for CASSLVSGLAGGNEQFF.

The gene calls are TRBV6-5 and TRBJ1-1; D unclear. The CDR3 has 12 amino acids. The germline V gene has CDR1 MNHEY and CDR2 SVGAGI. The V gene lost 2 bases and the J gene lost 8 bases, with 9 bases spanning the gap. The CDR3 spells CASSYGRQEAFF. As DNA, the CDR3 is TGTGCCAGCAGTTACGGCAGGCAGGAAGCTTTCTTT.

This rearrangement joins TRBV5-4 to TRBJ1-4; 7 bases are a match to TRBD1. This CDR3 has 16 residues. Per germline, CDR1 SGHNT and CDR2 YYREEE (reference sequence). Trimming removed 4 bases from V and 5 bases from J; junction bases left unmatched: 11. The CDR3 DNA follows: TGTGCCAGCAGCCTTCGGGACAGCGTGGGGAATGAAAAACTGTTTTTT. Translating gives CASSLRDSVGNEKLFF.

V is TRBV18 and J is TRBJ2-1; TRBD2 matches at 9 bases. Germline CDR1 and CDR2: KGHSH and LQKENI. The CDR3 extends over 16 amino acids. V gave up 0 bases and J gave up 6 bases; unmatched junction bases: 6. CDR3 bases: TGTGCCAGCTCACCACCTACGCTAGCGGGGCCCAATGAGCAGTTCTTC. Protein product: CASSPPTLAGPNEQFF. The full variable domain, completed using reference TRBV18 and TRBJ2-1, is NAGVMQNPRHLVRRRGQEARLRCSPMKGHSHVYWYRQLPEEGLKFMVYLQKENIIDESGMPKERFSAEFPKEGPSILRIQQVVRGDSAAYFCASSPPTLAGPNEQFFGPGTRLTVL.